These 32 T cell receptor beta chains came from one sample sequenced in a study of CD8 T cells in Susac syndrome (dated by TCRdb to about 2019). The library was prepared using the immunoSEQ multiplex PCR assay. RNA was extracted with the RNeasy kit and roughly 0.5 to 1 ug was reverse transcribed using random hexamers. The public reads were reanalyzed by TCRdb: fastp trimming at Q25, MiXCR alignment, in-frame beta chains only. Each CDR3 protein appears once, grouped with its most common genes and DNA. The sample includes 73,000 or so distinct CDR3 sequences, with just under 95% observed a single time. The ten largest clones capture around 0.4% of the sample. The specimen sequenced was CD8+ T cells from PBMCs. These TCRs come from a human donor with multiple sclerosis.

This sequence joins TRBV15 and TRBJ2-1; TRBD2 aligns across 9 bases. The CDR3 runs 15 residues. The J segment lost 3 bases and the V segment lost 3 bases, leaving 3 bases of the junction unmatched. Germline V CDR1 and CDR2: LNHNV, YYDKDF (reference sequence). The CDR3 DNA follows: TGTGCCACCAGCAGGCCGCGGGAGGGCTACAATGAGCAGTTCTTC. Its translation is CATSRPREGYNEQFF.

V and J are TRBV20-1 and TRBJ2-7; 11 bases fit TRBD2. There are 18 residues in the CDR3. V was pared by 0 bases and J by 2 bases, with 12 bases of the junction left unmatched. Germline values: CDR1 DFQATT, CDR2 SNEGSKA (reference sequence). CDR3 nucleotides: TGCAGTGCTAGAGAAGGGGCTAGCGGGAGGTGGTCGCCCTACGAGCAGTACTTC. Translating gives CSAREGASGRWSPYEQYF.

This chain links TRBV9 with TRBJ1-5, with unresolved D. The CDR3 has 15 amino acids. Germline V gene lookup returns CDR1 SGDLS and CDR2 YYNGEE. V shed 1 base and J shed 0 bases, with 8 bases lying between them. The chain's CDR3 is CASSVTVDSNQPQHF. The CDR3, as DNA: TGTGCCAGCAGCGTAACGGTCGATAGCAATCAGCCCCAGCATTTT.

The rearrangement links TRBV29-1 to TRBJ2-5, with D perhaps matching TRBD1 (5 bases). Trimming cost V 5 bases and J 14 bases, with 9 bases left between them. Germline-derived CDR1 and CDR2 are SQVTM and ANQGSEA. This CDR3 spans 8 amino acids. This CDR3 reads CSVPGHYF. The CDR3 DNA reads as TGCAGCGTTCCAGGGCACTACTTC.

This chain joins TRBV13 and TRBJ2-1; no definite D call. The V end lost 5 bases, the J end lost 7 bases, and 9 bases lay between the germline ends. Germline V gene data show CDR1 as PRHDT and CDR2 as FYEKMQ (reference sequence). The CDR3 is 12 amino acids. CDR3 DNA: TGTGCCAGCAGCCCCACACAGAATGAGCAGTTCTTC. Residues: CASSPTQNEQFF. The entire variable domain, with the rest obtained from reference TRBV13 and TRBJ2-1, is as follows: AAGVIQSPRHLIKEKRETATLKCYPIPRHDTVYWYQQGPGQDPQFLISFYEKMQSDKGSIPDRFSAQQFSDYHSELNMSSLELGDSALYFCASSPTQNEQFFGPGTRLTVL.

The chain links TRBV29-1 to TRBJ2-7; D is unresolved. The germline CDR1 and CDR2 sequences are SQVTM and ANQGSEA. The CDR3 is 14 residues long. V lost 1 base to trimming and J lost 5 bases, with 15 bases between them. This CDR3 is CSVEGPGKGNEQYF. As DNA, the CDR3 is TGCAGCGTTGAAGGACCCGGTAAGGGCAACGAGCAGTACTTC.

The rearrangement links TRBV7-9 to TRBJ1-1; D is uncertain. The V end lost 3 bases, the J end lost 6 bases, and 17 bases lay between the germline ends. The CDR3 is 15 residues long. Germline CDR1 and CDR2: SEHNR and FQNEAQ (reference sequence). CDR3 residues: CASSLEGGKAPEAFF. The CDR3 DNA sequence: TGTGCCAGCAGCTTGGAGGGAGGGAAAGCCCCTGAAGCTTTCTTT.

The gene calls are TRBV29-1 and TRBJ1-6, with TRBD1 identical over 7 bases. The CDR3 loop spans 13 amino acids. CDR1 and CDR2 (germline): SQVTM, ANQGSEA. Losses at the gene ends were 3 bases for V and 11 bases for J; bases not matched to a gene: 7. CDR3 amino acids: CSVEVDRVAPLHF. CDR3 sequence (DNA): TGCAGCGTTGAGGTCGACAGGGTGGCACCCCTCCACTTT.

The J gene is TRBJ2-1, the V gene TRBV30; D possibly corresponds to TRBD1 (6 bases). The V and J ends lost 1 base and 15 bases respectively, with 16 bases between them. The CDR3 loop spans 12 amino acids. Germline lookup yields CDR1 GTSNPN and CDR2 SVGIG (reference sequence). CDR3 coding DNA: TGTGCCTGGAGTGCCGGGACACCTTTTGGGTTCTTC. Protein sequence: CAWSAGTPFGFF.

The CDR3 region is CASKGTGNQPQHF. The CDR3 coding sequence is TGTGCCAGTAAGGGGACAGGCAATCAGCCCCAGCATTTT. The chain joins TRBV19 to TRBJ1-5, with 7 bases identical to TRBD1. With V trimmed by 7 bases and J by 2 bases, 2 bases remained unmatched. There are 13 residues in the CDR3. Germline assignment: CDR1 LNHDA and CDR2 SQIVND (reference sequence).

V and J are TRBV2 and TRBJ2-7; D is possibly TRBD1 (5 bases). The CDR3 is 14 amino acids. Looked up from germline, CDR1 is SNHLY and CDR2 is FYNNEI. Trimming pared 1 base from V and 2 bases from J, leaving 9 bases between. The CDR3 sequence is CASSEGARAYEQYF. The CDR3 coding sequence is TGTGCCAGCAGTGAAGGCGCCAGGGCCTACGAGCAGTACTTC.

The chain recombines TRBV5-1 with TRBJ1-1; the D gene is possibly TRBD1 (6 bases). The V and J ends lost 2 bases and 1 base respectively, with 12 bases between them. Germline CDR1 reads SGHRS; CDR2 reads YFSETQ. This CDR3 contains 15 residues. CDR3 DNA sequence: TGCGCCAGCAGCTTCACCCGACAGGAGAACACTGAAGCTTTCTTT. This encodes CASSFTRQENTEAFF.

J is TRBJ1-5 and V is TRBV5-8; D may be TRBD1 (5 bases). CDR3 size: 16 residues. In germline, CDR1 is SGHTS, CDR2 YDEGEE. V was pared by 4 bases and J by 2 bases, with 16 bases between. The CDR3 DNA sequence: TGTGCCAGCAGCCTAGGGACGCCCGATCGCAATCAGCCCCAGCATTTT. It translates to CASSLGTPDRNQPQHF.

The chain recombines TRBV27 with TRBJ1-1; possibly TRBD1 for D (5 bases). Trimming stripped 3 bases from V and 4 bases from J, with 9 bases between. Germline V gene data show CDR1 as MNHEY and CDR2 as SMNVEV (reference sequence). This CDR3 region has 13 residues. For the CDR3, the DNA is TGTGCCAGCAGTTTCGGGGGGAGCACTGAAGCTTTCTTT. Translated: CASSFGGSTEAFF.

The chain recombines TRBV29-1 with TRBJ2-2; D not certain. This CDR3 is built from 14 residues. Per germline, CDR1 SQVTM and CDR2 ANQGSEA. V was pared by 3 bases and J by 0 bases, with 8 bases between. The CDR3 spells CSVDNNANTGELFF. For the CDR3, the DNA is TGCAGCGTTGACAACAACGCGAACACCGGGGAGCTGTTTTTT.

This clonotype was found once. V gene TRBV29-1 combines with J gene TRBJ2-1; a weak D match, TRBD2 (5 bases). This CDR3 comprises 17 residues. V was trimmed by 1 base and J by 0 bases, leaving 16 bases between them. CDR1 SQVTM and CDR2 ANQGSEA come from the germline V gene. The CDR3, as DNA: TGCAGCGTTGAAGGGCTAGCTATTAAGAGCTCCTACAATGAGCAGTTCTTC. Translated: CSVEGLAIKSSYNEQFF.

The chain employs TRBV29-1 and TRBJ2-7; 9 bases fit TRBD1. The CDR3 runs 16 residues. Germline-derived CDR1 and CDR2 are SQVTM and ANQGSEA. The V gene end was trimmed by 2 bases and the J gene end by 7 bases; junction bases not matched to a gene: 15. In nucleotides, the CDR3 is TGCAGCGTTGAATCCTGGACAGGGGAGAGTTCGGTGGAGCAGTACTTC. Translating gives CSVESWTGESSVEQYF.

DNA for the CDR3: TGTGCGGGACATTTTAGCTCCTACGAGCAGTACTTC. It specifies CAGHFSSYEQYF. The V gene is TRBV30, the J gene TRBJ2-7; weak D call: TRBD1 (6 bases). The CDR3 is 12 residues long. Germline lookup yields CDR1 GTSNPN and CDR2 SVGIG (reference sequence).

The chain combines TRBV14 with TRBJ2-2; D is unclear. CDR1 is SGHDN, CDR2 FVKESK, per germline. Deletions cut 4 bases from V and 8 bases from J, with 8 bases between. The CDR3 has 12 amino acids. CDR3 in amino acids: CASSPLRGELFF. CDR3 sequence (DNA): TGTGCCAGCAGCCCCCTCCGTGGGGAGCTGTTTTTT.

The chain couples TRBV6-7 to TRBJ1-2; TRBD1 might be the D (5 bases). TRBV6-7 is designated an ORF whose function remains uncertain. The CDR3 is made up of 15 amino acids. The V end lost 4 bases, the J end lost 1 base, and 13 bases lay between the germline ends. This chain's CDR3 is CASSSRGDLNYGYTF. The CDR3 region has the DNA TGTGCCAGCAGTTCCCGAGGGGACCTTAACTATGGCTACACCTTC.

V usage is TRBV9 and J usage is TRBJ1-6; D is uncertain. V was clipped by 8 bases and J by 4 bases, with 4 bases between them. This CDR3 region has 11 residues. CDR1 and CDR2 from the germline V gene are SGDLS and YYNGEE. This chain's CDR3 is CASGYNSPLHF. CDR3 coding DNA: TGTGCCAGTGGTTATAATTCACCCCTCCACTTT.

A single count supports this clonotype. The gene calls are TRBV6-5 and TRBJ2-2; no clear D gene. CDR1 MNHEY and CDR2 SVGAGI come from the germline V gene. Trimming cost V 6 bases and J 7 bases, with 12 bases left between them. This CDR3 has 13 residues. CDR3 protein: CASSVGVVGELFF. In DNA form, the CDR3 reads TGTGCCAGCAGCGTGGGCGTCGTCGGGGAGCTGTTTTTT.

J is TRBJ2-7 and V is TRBV7-9; D is perhaps TRBD2 (5 bases). Trimming cost V 6 bases and J 5 bases, with 23 bases left between them. Germline CDR1 SEHNR, CDR2 FQNEAQ (reference sequence). The CDR3 has 16 residues. The CDR3 DNA reads TGTGCCAGCAGTCCTCCTCTAAGCGGCAGAGGAGACGAGCAGTACTTC. Translated, it gives CASSPPLSGRGDEQYF.

The chain employs TRBV27 and TRBJ2-3; no firm D call. The CDR3 totals 13 residues. Trimming stripped 6 bases from V and 5 bases from J, with 12 bases between. Germline CDR1 is MNHEY and CDR2 is SMNVEV (reference sequence). CDR3 in amino acids: CASRSRAQDTQYF. The CDR3 DNA sequence: TGTGCCAGCAGATCCCGGGCCCAAGATACGCAGTATTTT.

CDR3 protein: CASSSPARHRPYEQYF. The CDR3, as DNA: TGTGCCAGCAGTTCCCCCGCGCGACATCGGCCGTACGAGCAGTACTTC. The chain is built from TRBV6-8 and TRBJ2-7; no definite D call. Germline V lookup: CDR1 MNHGY, CDR2 SAAAGT. V was pared by 4 bases and J by 4 bases, with 20 bases between. The length of the CDR3 is 16 residues.

The chain joins TRBV12-3 or TRBV12-4 to TRBJ2-3; TRBD2 agrees at 8 bases. The CDR3 loop spans 15 amino acids. V shed 4 bases, J shed 4 bases, and the junction held 7 bases outside the gene matches. The CDR3 DNA follows: TGTGCCAGCAGTTCATTTAAGACTAGCGCAGATACGCAGTATTTT. Its protein product is CASSSFKTSADTQYF.

The V and J genes are TRBV11-2 and TRBJ2-4, with TRBD1 identical over 7 bases. Losses at the gene ends were 2 bases for V and 16 bases for J; bases not matched to a gene: 5. CDR3 length: 11 residues. Germline V gene lookup returns CDR1 SGHAT and CDR2 FQNNGV. The CDR3 DNA sequence: TGTGCCAGCAGCTTAAGTCAGGGGGTTTACTTC. Protein sequence: CASSLSQGVYF.

The rearrangement links TRBV19 to TRBJ1-1, with D uncertain. The CDR3 runs 13 residues. Germline CDR1 LNHDA, CDR2 SQIVND (reference sequence). The germline V and J ends were trimmed by 9 bases and 2 bases, with 13 bases remaining between them. The chain's CDR3 is CASNREDNTEAFF. The CDR3 DNA follows: TGTGCCAGCAACCGGGAGGATAACACTGAAGCTTTCTTT.

This chain joins TRBV9 and TRBJ2-7, with 7 bases fitting TRBD2. Germline values: CDR1 SGDLS, CDR2 YYNGEE. The CDR3 runs 19 residues. V trimming: 0 bases; J trimming: 1 base; junction bases outside the gene matches: 16. The CDR3 protein is CASSVGAPSGRGLSYEQYF. Written as DNA, the CDR3 is TGTGCCAGCAGCGTAGGGGCCCCCTCAGGGCGGGGGTTATCCTACGAGCAGTACTTC.

The rearrangement links TRBV27 to TRBJ1-1; D not resolved. Germline CDR1 is MNHEY and CDR2 is SMNVEV (reference sequence). V was trimmed by 5 bases and J by 0 bases, leaving 13 bases between them. The CDR3 spans 15 residues. CDR3 protein: CASSQAPGVNTEAFF. In DNA, the CDR3 is TGTGCCAGCAGTCAAGCTCCCGGGGTGAACACTGAAGCTTTCTTT.

CDR3 DNA: TGCAGCGTCGCCGAATGGACGGAAAATGAAAAACTGTTTTTT. Residues: CSVAEWTENEKLFF. J is TRBJ1-4 and V is TRBV29-1, with D hard to call. CDR3 length: 14 residues. The germline gives CDR1 SQVTM, CDR2 ANQGSEA. V gave up 6 bases and J gave up 5 bases, with 16 bases separating them.

The gene calls are TRBV29-1 and TRBJ2-5, with D possibly TRBD1 on 7 matching bases. Germline CDR1 SQVTM, CDR2 ANQGSEA. Between the trimmed V and J ends, which lost 5 bases and 3 bases, there was a span of 25 bases. This CDR3 is built from 17 residues. The CDR3 DNA reads TGCAGCGTTTCCGCCAGATGGACGCGGGACAGAGAAGAGACCCAGTACTTC. This sequence encodes CSVSARWTRDREETQYF.